This TCR beta chain was documented in a study of beta chain features in type 1 diabetes. CDR1 is ENHRY, CDR2 SYGVKD, per germline. Trimming removed 3 bases at V and 7 bases at J, with 15 bases between. This CDR3 contains 14 residues. All of the isolated RNA was reverse transcribed, so expressed TCRB transcripts were sequenced. Only in-frame clones appear in the TCRdb table, and some are missing; sequencing was by immunoSEQ multiplex PCR. The sample lists under 800,000 clones, around a sixth seen once, with about 0.097% in the top ten. Purity (above 98%) was reached by all sorted populations. Study findings and constraints: TCRB rearrangement may or may not be influenced by HLA type; here this remained unresolved.

As concerns this clone: Its target is unknown.

Sequencing was carried out using naive CD4+ T cells from blood. The chain combines TRBV10-3 with TRBJ2-5, with D uncertain. This receptor was identified in a man aged 18 to 30 in good health. This CDR3 reads CAISDPGPPGTQYF. CDR3 bases: TGTGCCATCAGTGACCCTGGACCTCCCGGGACCCAGTACTTC.